This is a list of T cell receptor beta chains from one sample in a study of breast tumors, draining lymph nodes, adjacent tissues. TCRdb independently ran MiXCR on the multiplex PCR reads; one entry per CDR3 protein. The sample lists some 230,000 distinct CDR3 sequences; under 40% were seen once. What was sequenced was axillary lymph node tissue. These receptors all stem from a female donor with breast cancer. Some clones in this sample may be carry-over from other donors' samples. Each CDR3 is given with its conserved first and last residue. The order of the fields is D gene, clone size, V gene, J gene, CDR3 protein, CDR3 DNA. The D gene is left open where the match is weak. For some rows the clone size is stated as once, few or many, or as a class when expanded; others skip it.

TRBD2	NA	TRBV10-3	TRBJ2-1	CASLVRAGGSSYNEQFF	TGTGCCAGCCTTGTTCGAGCGGGAGGGAGCTCCTACAATGAGCAGTTCTTC
TRBD2	once	TRBV7-2	TRBJ2-7	CASSLGSSGGDLSYEQYF	TGTGCCAGCAGCTTAGGTTCTAGCGGAGGGGACCTCTCCTACGAGCAGTACTTC
NA	many	TRBV10-3	TRBJ2-3	CAISESGWEDTQYF	TGTGCCATCAGTGAGTCTGGGTGGGAAGATACGCAGTATTTT
NA	NA	TRBV27	TRBJ1-3	CASSLKGPSSGNTIYF	TGTGCCAGCAGTTTAAAGGGGCCATCCTCTGGAAACACCATATATTTT
NA	NA	TRBV7-2	TRBJ1-5	CASSLEGTVGEPQHF	TGTGCCAGCAGCTTAGAGGGCACGGTTGGTGAGCCCCAGCATTTT
TRBD1	many	TRBV20-1	TRBJ2-7	CSAIPLTGQVYEQYF	TGCAGTGCCATACCCCTCACGGGACAGGTGTACGAGCAGTACTTC
NA	many	TRBV5-1	TRBJ2-5	CASSLGITGNQETQYF	TGCGCCAGCAGCTTGGGCATCACAGGGAACCAAGAGACCCAGTACTTC
TRBD1	many	TRBV15	TRBJ2-3	CATSRDLSGQGNFADTQYF	TGTGCCACCAGCAGAGATCTCTCGGGACAGGGTAATTTCGCGGATACGCAGTATTTT
NA	many	TRBV7-2	TRBJ2-3	CASSLRTSTDTQYF	TGTGCCAGCAGCTTACGGACTAGCACAGATACGCAGTATTTT
NA	many	TRBV20-1	TRBJ1-6	CSARTGASYNSPLHF	TGCAGTGCTAGGACCGGGGCCTCCTATAATTCACCCCTCCACTTT
NA	NA	TRBV11-3	TRBJ2-6	CASSLEVTGANVLTF	TGTGCCAGCAGCTTAGAGGTGACAGGGGCCAACGTCCTGACTTTC
TRBD2	NA	TRBV10-3	TRBJ2-5	CAISEDGLAGGETQYF	TGTGCCATCAGTGAGGATGGACTAGCGGGGGGGGAGACCCAGTACTTC
TRBD2	few	TRBV3-1	TRBJ2-1	CASSQGLAGGLNEQFF	TGTGCCAGCAGCCAGGGACTAGCGGGGGGGCTCAATGAGCAGTTCTTC
TRBD2	many	TRBV12-3/TRBV12-4	TRBJ2-5	CASSWRGLAGETQYF	TGTGCCAGCAGTTGGAGAGGACTAGCGGGAGAGACCCAGTACTTC
NA	many	TRBV7-2	TRBJ1-6	CASSLEVNSPLHF	TGTGCCAGCAGCTTAGAGGTTAATTCACCCCTCCACTTT
NA	NA	TRBV6-1	TRBJ2-3	CASSQQGGTDTQYF	TGTGCCAGCAGTCAACAGGGTGGAACGGATACGCAGTATTTT
NA	many	TRBV6-4	TRBJ1-2	CASSPGPSNGYTF	TGTGCCAGCAGCCCCGGGCCATCTAATGGCTACACCTTC
NA	many	TRBV11-2	TRBJ2-5	CASSLVASPQETQYF	TGTGCCAGCAGCTTAGTGGCGTCCCCCCAAGAGACCCAGTACTTC
TRBD1	NA	TRBV7-3	TRBJ2-1	CASSTGQGAGGYNEQFF	TGTGCCAGCAGCACTGGACAGGGGGCGGGAGGCTACAATGAGCAGTTCTTC
TRBD1	NA	TRBV9	TRBJ1-1	CASSLGGQGQMNTEAFF	TGTGCCAGCAGCCTCGGTGGACAGGGCCAAATGAACACTGAAGCTTTCTTT
NA	many	TRBV4-1	TRBJ1-5	CASSQALGQGGNQPQHF	TGCGCCAGCAGCCAAGCCCTCGGGCAGGGAGGCAATCAGCCCCAGCATTTT
NA	NA	TRBV19	TRBJ2-7	CASRSVGREQYF	TGTGCCAGTAGATCGGTAGGCAGGGAGCAGTACTTC
NA	many	TRBV11-3	TRBJ2-1	CASSLVTSTPYNEQFF	TGTGCCAGCAGCTTAGTCACTAGCACACCCTACAATGAGCAGTTCTTC
TRBD1	NA	TRBV27	TRBJ2-5	CASSLSRQGQETQYF	TGTGCCAGCAGTTTATCAAGACAGGGGCAAGAGACCCAGTACTTC
NA	few	TRBV3-1	TRBJ1-2	CASSQGGAFIYGYTF	TGTGCCAGCAGCCAAGGGGGCGCGTTTATTTATGGCTACACCTTC
NA	NA	TRBV9	TRBJ2-3	CASSVSARGRADTQYF	TGTGCCAGCAGCGTATCGGCCCGGGGCCGGGCAGATACGCAGTATTTT
NA	many	TRBV6-4	TRBJ2-1	CASSAEGHNEQFF	TGTGCCAGCAGTGCCGAGGGCCACAATGAGCAGTTCTTC
NA	NA	TRBV20-1	TRBJ2-3	CSAPPGGVTATQYF	TGCAGTGCCCCACCGGGCGGAGTCACAGCTACGCAGTATTTT
NA	many	TRBV12-3/TRBV12-4	TRBJ1-5	CASSLYRGGVSNQPQHF	TGTGCCAGCAGTTTATACCGTGGGGGGGTAAGCAATCAGCCCCAGCATTTT
NA	NA	TRBV20-1	TRBJ2-1	CSARTPGHITSYNEQFF	TGCAGTGCTAGAACACCGGGACACATTACCTCCTACAATGAGCAGTTCTTC
NA	many	TRBV7-9	TRBJ2-2	CASSFDTNTGELFF	TGTGCCAGCAGCTTTGACACGAACACCGGGGAGCTGTTTTTT